These 5 T cell receptor beta chains originate from one sample sequenced in a study of immune cell composition in non-small cell lung cancer. Normal lung sampling was at least 3 cm from the tumour, as distant as possible. The protocol was immunoSEQ multiplex PCR, while the TCRdb copy is restricted to in-frame clones and leaves out a portion. The table has 3,000 or so clones, approximately 80% seen once. Sequencing input: non-adjacent lung tissue. The receptors derive from a human donor with non-small cell lung cancer.

V usage is TRBV6-6 and J usage is TRBJ2-7; D not resolved. Germline V lookup: CDR1 MNHNY, CDR2 SVGAGI (reference sequence). The V and J ends lost 9 bases and 2 bases respectively, with 11 bases between them. The CDR3 spans 12 residues. CDR3 nucleotide sequence: TGTGCCAGTTCGGTCAGTGCCTACGAGCAGTACTTC. Protein sequence: CASSVSAYEQYF.

J is TRBJ1-5 and V is TRBV7-9; 7 positions agree with TRBD1. Germline CDR1 reads SEHNR; CDR2 reads FQNEAQ (reference sequence). The trim removed 3 bases at V and 5 bases at J, leaving 7 bases unmatched. The CDR3 runs 15 residues. CDR3 loop: CASSFTGAGDQPQHF. CDR3 sequence (DNA): TGTGCCAGCAGCTTTACAGGGGCGGGGGATCAGCCCCAGCATTTT.

The count of this clone is one. The chain recombines TRBV7-8 with TRBJ2-3; D remains ambiguous. Per germline, CDR1 SGHVS and CDR2 FQNEAQ. The V gene lost 0 bases and the J gene lost 0 bases, with 10 bases spanning the gap. The CDR3 is 16 amino acids. The CDR3 region has the DNA TGTGCCAGCAGCTTAGCGGGTCGACTGAGCACAGATACGCAGTATTTT. Residues: CASSLAGRLSTDTQYF.

J is TRBJ1-6 and V is TRBV2; TRBD1 agrees at 7 bases. J was trimmed by 6 bases and V by 4 bases; bases with no gene match: 6. The length of the CDR3 is 15 residues. The germline gives CDR1 SNHLY, CDR2 FYNNEI. CDR3 loop: CASSGDRSANSPLHF. Here the CDR3 DNA reads TGTGCCAGCAGTGGGGACAGATCTGCTAATTCACCCCTCCACTTT.

The rearrangement joins TRBV28 to TRBJ2-3, with a weak D call TRBD1 (5 bases). The CDR3 has 14 amino acids. V lost 6 bases to trimming and J lost 2 bases, with 12 bases between them. Germline-derived CDR1 and CDR2 are MDHEN and SYDVKM. In DNA form, the CDR3 reads TGTGCCAGCAGGCAGGGCCTTAACACAGATACGCAGTATTTT. This sequence encodes CASRQGLNTDTQYF.